This TCR beta chain was recovered during a study of response to subunit inactivated influenza vaccine. Germline lookup yields CDR1 MNHEY and CDR2 SVGAGI. Trimming cost V 3 bases and J 7 bases; bases outside gene matches: 9. This CDR3 has 15 residues. TCRdb reprocessed the RT-PCR reads with MiXCR, giving one entry per CDR3 protein. The repertoire holds some 800,000 distinct CDR3 sequences, with about 20% as singletons. Study-wide findings and caveats: New T cells are recruited in small numbers by each seasonal influenza vaccination, according to the authors' suggestion.

This clonotype was picked up a small number of times. Its antigen is currently unknown. The TCR was taken from a man in his fifties who received an inactivated influenza vaccine. This chain uses TRBV6-5 with TRBJ2-7, with 10 bases lining up with TRBD2. The sample in question was PBMCs from blood, obtained 4 to 6 days after vaccination. The CDR3: CASSYGLAGEWEQYF. The CDR3 DNA follows: TGTGCCAGCAGTTATGGCCTAGCGGGAGAGTGGGAGCAGTACTTC.